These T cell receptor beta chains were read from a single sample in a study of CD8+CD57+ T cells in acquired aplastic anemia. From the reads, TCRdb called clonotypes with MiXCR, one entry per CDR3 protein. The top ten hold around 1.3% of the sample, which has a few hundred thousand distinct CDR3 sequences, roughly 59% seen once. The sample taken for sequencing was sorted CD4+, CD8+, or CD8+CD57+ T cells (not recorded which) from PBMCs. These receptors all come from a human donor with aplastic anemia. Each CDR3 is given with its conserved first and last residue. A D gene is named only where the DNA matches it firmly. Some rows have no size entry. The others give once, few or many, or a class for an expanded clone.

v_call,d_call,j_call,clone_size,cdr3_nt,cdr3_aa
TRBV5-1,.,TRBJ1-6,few,TGCGCCAGCAGCTTGGGGACTAATTCACCCCCTCACTTT,CASSLGTNSPPHF
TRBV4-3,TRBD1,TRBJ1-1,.,TGCGCCAGCCTTGGGACAGGGACTGAAGCTTTCTTT,CASLGTGTEAFF
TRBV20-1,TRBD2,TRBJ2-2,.,TGCAGTGCTCCCACCCTAGCGGGAGTCACCGGGGAGCTGTTTTTT,CSAPTLAGVTGELFF
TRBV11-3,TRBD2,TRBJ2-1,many,TGTGCCAGCAGCTTAAAATGGGACTACCCATACAATGAGCAGTTCTTC,CASSLKWDYPYNEQFF
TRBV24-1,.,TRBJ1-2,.,TGTGCCACCAGTGCTACGTTATCACCCTCTGGCTACACCTTC,CATSATLSPSGYTF
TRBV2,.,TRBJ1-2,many,TGTGCCAGCATGGTGGCAGGGACGCTTAACTATGGCTACACCTTC,CASMVAGTLNYGYTF
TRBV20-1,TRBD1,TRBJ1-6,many,TGCAGTGCTAGCCAGGACAGGGTCTCACCCCTCCACTTT,CSASQDRVSPLHF
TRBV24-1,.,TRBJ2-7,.,TGTGCCACCAGTGATCCCCTTGGGCGGAGCTCCTACGAGCAGTACTTC,CATSDPLGRSSYEQYF
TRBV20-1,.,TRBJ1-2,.,TGCAGTGCAGAGCCGATTGCCGGGACCATGGGCTATGGCTACACCTTC,CSAEPIAGTMGYGYTF
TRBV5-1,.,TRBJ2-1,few,TGCGCCAGCAGCTTGGCCGGTGACCAGGGTGAGCAGTTCTTC,CASSLAGDQGEQFF
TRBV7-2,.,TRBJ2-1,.,TGTGCCAGCAGCCTTGGAGAAGATGAGCAGTTCTTC,CASSLGEDEQFF
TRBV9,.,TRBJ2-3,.,TGTGCCAGCAGCGTACTTCTGGGCGGCAGAGATACGCAGTATTTT,CASSVLLGGRDTQYF
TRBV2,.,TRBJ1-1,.,TGTGCAAGCAGTGAAGGGACATGGGGCTTGTTGACTGAAGCTTTCTTT,CASSEGTWGLLTEAFF
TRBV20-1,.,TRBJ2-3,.,TGCAGCCTGAGGGGCAGCACAGATACGCAGTATTTT,CSLRGSTDTQYF
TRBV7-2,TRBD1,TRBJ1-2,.,TGTGCCAGCAGCTTAGCGCTTCCAGGACAGGGACATGGCTACACCTTC,CASSLALPGQGHGYTF
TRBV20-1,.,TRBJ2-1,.,TGCAGTGCTAGAGATCTGGCGGGAATGTCGCCGTGGAATGAGCAGTTCTTC,CSARDLAGMSPWNEQFF
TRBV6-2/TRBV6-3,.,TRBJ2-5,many,TGTGCCAGCAGTCCCTCCGGGCAGGGATTGGTGTACTTC,CASSPSGQGLVYF
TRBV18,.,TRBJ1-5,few,TGTGCCAGCTCACCAATTTCAGGGGCCAATCAGCCCCAGCATTTT,CASSPISGANQPQHF
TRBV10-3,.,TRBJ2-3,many,TGTGCCATCAGTGAGATAGATACGCAGTATTTT,CAISEIDTQYF
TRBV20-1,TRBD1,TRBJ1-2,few,TGCAGTGCTCCTGCGGGACAGGCTAACTATGGCTACACCTTC,CSAPAGQANYGYTF
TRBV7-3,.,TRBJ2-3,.,TGTGCCACCAGTGATTCAAAACATACGCAGTATTTT,CATSDSKHTQYF
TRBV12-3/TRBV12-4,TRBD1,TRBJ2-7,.,TGTGCCAGCAGTTCCCCGTTTACGGGACAGGAAACCTACGAGCAGTACTTC,CASSSPFTGQETYEQYF
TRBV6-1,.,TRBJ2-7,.,TGTGCCAGCAGTCCCGGGATAGGGGGAAGGCCAACGTTGAGGCACGAGCAGTACTTC,CASSPGIGGRPTLRHEQYF
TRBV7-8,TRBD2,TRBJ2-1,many,TGTGCCAGCAGCAACCCCTTGCTAGCGGGGGGCCACTCCTACAATGAGCAGTTCTTC,CASSNPLLAGGHSYNEQFF
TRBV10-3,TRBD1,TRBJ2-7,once,TGTGCCATCAGTGAGACGCCCGGGACAGGGGGCGACGAGCAGTACTTC,CAISETPGTGGDEQYF
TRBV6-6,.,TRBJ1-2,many,TGTGCCAGCAGTTATACGGGGGACGGGGGTGGCTACACCTTC,CASSYTGDGGGYTF
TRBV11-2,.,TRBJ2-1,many,TGTGCCAGCAGCTTCCAAATAGGGCTCCTCAAGTATGAGCAGTTCTTC,CASSFQIGLLKYEQFF
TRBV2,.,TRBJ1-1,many,TGTGCCAGCAGGTCGTCGGGGAAAGCTTTCTTT,CASRSSGKAFF
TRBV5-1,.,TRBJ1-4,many,TGCGCCAGCAGCTCCCAACCGACAGGACGGGCAACTAATGAAAAACTGTTTTTT,CASSSQPTGRATNEKLFF
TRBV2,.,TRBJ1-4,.,TGTGCCAGCGGAGGTCGAACAACAGGGCGGGTGTTTTTT,CASGGRTTGRVFF
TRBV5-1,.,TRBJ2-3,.,TGCGCCAGCAGTAGGTCAGCTAGCACAGATACGCAGTATTTT,CASSRSASTDTQYF
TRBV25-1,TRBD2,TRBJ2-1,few,TGTGCCTGCAGTGAACCTCGACTAGCGGGGGGGCACAATGAGCAGTTCTTC,CACSEPRLAGGHNEQFF